This TCR beta chain was recorded in a study of identical twins. Study-wide findings and caveats: Abundant beta clonotypes from cord blood had fewer insertions, unlike memory repertoires, which showed none. Partly confounded zero-insertion analyses could result from invariant MAIT and iNKT cells.

Trimming removed 2 bases at V and 4 bases at J, with 9 bases between. Germline V lookup: CDR1 SGHRS, CDR2 YFSETQ. The CDR3 loop spans 13 amino acids. cDNA carried unique molecular identifiers, and a universal primer site was added by template switching. TCRdb re-derived calls from the 5' RACE reads in MiXCR, one entry per CDR3 protein. The sample holds roughly 700,000 distinct CDR3 sequences; over 8.5% are singletons and the top ten take 0.85% to 1%. There are a few counts of this clonotype. Its target is unknown. These data were likewise used in another study, on yellow fever vaccine responses in identical twins. That study adds: Twins' vaccine T cell response reportedly seemed partly convergent, partly personalized.

The sample was PBMCs. The receptor was derived from a woman younger than 30 in good health. The chain uses TRBV5-1 and TRBJ1-1, with D unresolved. The CDR3 loop is CASSFQDRTEAFF. Written as DNA, the CDR3 is TGCGCCAGCAGCTTCCAGGACCGCACTGAAGCTTTCTTT.